The 13 T cell receptor beta chains below were found in one sample sequenced in a study of CD8+ T cells in alopecia areata. Once RNA had been extracted, it was reverse transcribed into cDNA to act as the sequencing template. Assay: immunoSEQ multiplex PCR; the TCRdb copy retains only in-frame clones and omits some. The sample shows approximately 100,000 clones, roughly two fifths of them seen only once. The sample was CD4+ T cells sorted from blood. These receptors came from a human donor with alopecia areata.

The V call is TRBV7-2, the J call TRBJ2-7, with 7 bases matching TRBD2. Germline assignment: CDR1 SGHTA and CDR2 FQGNSA. The CDR3 runs to 15 residues. The trim removed 1 base at V and 6 bases at J, leaving 9 bases unmatched. CDR3: CASSLGAGEVSEQYF. The CDR3 DNA follows: TGTGCCAGCAGCTTAGGTGCGGGAGAGGTCTCCGAGCAGTACTTC. Supplemented by reference TRBV7-2 and TRBJ2-7, the full variable domain reads GAGVSQSPSNKVTEKGKDVELRCDPISGHTALYWYRQSLGQGLEFLIYFQGNSAPDKSGLPSDRFSAERTGGSVSTLTIQRTQQEDSAVYLCASSLGAGEVSEQYFGPGTRLTVT.

This clone showed up just a few times. The chain uses TRBV29-1 and TRBJ1-2; D call uncertain. The length of the CDR3 is 11 residues. Looked up from germline, CDR1 is SQVTM and CDR2 is ANQGSEA. V was cut by 7 bases and J by 6 bases, with 12 bases left in between. CDR3 loop: CSDNRGDGYTF. CDR3 coding DNA: TGCAGCGACAACCGTGGGGATGGCTACACCTTC. Together with reference TRBV29-1 and TRBJ1-2, the CDR3 gives the full variable domain: SAVISQKPSRDICQRGTSLTIQCQVDSQVTMMFWYRQQPGQSLTLIATANQGSEATYESGFVIDKFPISRPNLTFSTLTVSNMSPEDSSIYLCSDNRGDGYTFGSGTRLTVV.

In DNA, the CDR3 is TGTGCCAGCAGCTCCCCCGCACCGGGTAAAGAAGCTTTCTTT. Residues: CASSSPAPGKEAFF. The chain has TRBV14 and TRBJ1-1; no definite D call. CDR1 SGHDN and CDR2 FVKESK come from the germline V gene. Trimming took off 5 bases at V and 8 bases at J, with 18 bases between the two ends. The CDR3 has 14 amino acids.

A few counts support this clone. The chain couples TRBV7-9 to TRBJ2-3, with D uncertain. Trimming removed 0 bases from V and 2 bases from J, with 3 bases in between. Germline CDR1 reads SEHNR; CDR2 reads FQNEAQ (reference sequence). The CDR3 runs 13 residues. The CDR3 region has the DNA TGTGCCAGCAGCTTAGCAACCACAGATACGCAGTATTTT. Protein: CASSLATTDTQYF.

There are a few counts of this clone. The CDR3 DNA reads TGTGCCAGTAACGGAGTTGGAAACACCATATATTTT. It specifies CASNGVGNTIYF. The genes are TRBV19 and TRBJ1-3; D not resolved. Trimming cost V 7 bases and J 3 bases, with 7 bases left between them. The length of the CDR3 is 12 residues. CDR1 and CDR2 (germline): LNHDA, SQIVND (reference sequence).

The V gene is TRBV30, the J gene TRBJ2-1; the match to TRBD1 covers 7 bases. The V gene end was trimmed by 5 bases and the J gene end by 0 bases; junction bases not matched to a gene: 4. CDR3 length equals 14 residues. The germline V gene encodes CDR1 GTSNPN and CDR2 SVGIG (reference sequence). CDR3 loop: CAWVAGGSYNEQFF. The CDR3 bases are TGTGCCTGGGTTGCAGGGGGCTCCTACAATGAGCAGTTCTTC.

This clone appeared a few times. This chain links TRBV30 with TRBJ2-7; D is unclear. Germline lookup yields CDR1 GTSNPN and CDR2 SVGIG (reference sequence). Deletions cut 5 bases from V and 5 bases from J, with 16 bases between. The CDR3 spans 13 residues. CDR3: CAWAGSARNEQYF. The DNA of the CDR3 is TGTGCCTGGGCTGGGTCGGCCAGGAACGAGCAGTACTTC.

This clone was found once. The CDR3 region is CASSLDQRGRSDTQYF. The DNA for the CDR3 is TGCGCCAGCAGCTTGGACCAGCGGGGTAGATCAGATACGCAGTATTTT. The chain carries TRBV5-1 and TRBJ2-3; 7 nucleotides agree with TRBD2. This CDR3 contains 16 residues. Germline CDR1 is SGHRS and CDR2 is YFSETQ. The V gene end was trimmed by 0 bases and the J gene end by 4 bases; junction bases not matched to a gene: 8.

In its sample, this clone was seen a few times. The V call is TRBV29-1, the J call TRBJ2-3, with a possible D match to TRBD1 (5 bases). Germline V CDR1 and CDR2: SQVTM, ANQGSEA. The CDR3 runs 14 residues. V was clipped by 4 bases and J by 3 bases, with 14 bases between them. The CDR3: CSVAPSTATDTQYF. The CDR3 DNA reads TGCAGCGTTGCACCCTCGACAGCTACAGATACGCAGTATTTT.

In regard to this clone: The same CDR3 is also encoded by other DNA sequences in this sample. This rearrangement joins TRBV15 to TRBJ2-7; D is unclear. The CDR3 loop spans 13 amino acids. V was clipped by 0 bases and J by 3 bases, with 6 bases between them. From germline, CDR1 is LNHNV and CDR2 YYDKDF (reference sequence). CDR3 nucleotides: TGTGCCACCAGCAGAGATAAAGGCTACGAGCAGTACTTC. This codes for CATSRDKGYEQYF.

This clone has just a few counts. V usage is TRBV14 and J usage is TRBJ2-5; D remains ambiguous. The CDR3 contains 12 residues. Germline assignment: CDR1 SGHDN and CDR2 FVKESK. Trimming took 3 bases from V and 0 from J, leaving 2 bases between them. Here the CDR3 DNA reads TGTGCCAGCAGCCAGAACCAAGAGACCCAGTACTTC. This gives the protein CASSQNQETQYF.

Of note for this clone: This CDR3 is also generated by other DNA sequences in the sample. The chain recombines TRBV29-1 with TRBJ2-3, with D perhaps matching TRBD2 (6 bases). The CDR3 runs to 13 residues. Trimming stripped 6 bases from V and 0 bases from J, with 10 bases between. Germline assignment: CDR1 SQVTM and CDR2 ANQGSEA. CDR3 sequence: CSVDSGSTDTQYF. CDR3 bases: TGCAGCGTGGATAGCGGAAGCACAGATACGCAGTATTTT.

The gene calls are TRBV29-1 and TRBJ2-7; TRBD2 matches 7 bases. The CDR3 consists of 14 residues. Germline V lookup: CDR1 SQVTM, CDR2 ANQGSEA. The V and J ends lost 3 bases and 4 bases, in that order; junction bases with no gene match: 9. The CDR3 DNA reads as TGCAGCGTTGAGGGACGAGCGGGACGATACGAGCAGTACTTC. This gives the protein CSVEGRAGRYEQYF.